One sample yielded the 20 T cell receptor beta chains listed below, sequenced in a study of blood T cell repertoires in COVID-19 (TCRdb year 2020). The library relied on the immunoSEQ multiplex PCR assay. TCRdb stores this immuneACCESS table with in-frame sequences only. Part of the clones is absent; in the studies checked, under half of the shortfall reflects unresolved V genes, and no reason is known for the rest. This sample holds 200,000 or so clones; roughly 90% were observed only once. Of the sample, 0.6% to 1% is held by the ten largest clones. Material: peripheral blood. Source of these receptors: a woman aged 70-85 years with acute or convalescent COVID-19.

J is TRBJ2-1 and V is TRBV5-4; 9 bases line up with TRBD2. J was trimmed by 5 bases and V by 4 bases; bases with no gene match: 4. The CDR3 is 14 amino acids. CDR1 is SGHNT and CDR2 is YYREEE in the germline V gene (reference sequence). This CDR3 reads CASSPSGANNEQFF. The CDR3 DNA is TGTGCCAGCAGCCCTAGCGGGGCCAACAATGAGCAGTTCTTC.

This clone turned up a few times. The chain links TRBV19 to TRBJ2-7; 10 bases map to TRBD1. J lost 5 bases, V lost 4 bases, and 5 bases had no gene match. The germline V gene has CDR1 LNHDA and CDR2 SQIVND (reference sequence). The CDR3 contains 14 residues. CDR3 sequence: CASSSRQGANEQYF. CDR3 bases: TGTGCCAGTAGTAGCAGACAGGGGGCGAACGAGCAGTACTTC.

V and J are TRBV18 and TRBJ2-1; D not certain. CDR3 length: 17 residues. The V end was cut by 3 bases, the J end by 0 bases, with 15 bases between. Germline values: CDR1 KGHSH, CDR2 LQKENI. CDR3 sequence reads: CASSPQRFSLSYNEQFF. CDR3 nucleotide sequence: TGTGCCAGCTCACCCCAACGGTTTAGCCTCTCCTACAATGAGCAGTTCTTC. The full variable domain, its missing parts supplied by reference TRBV18 and TRBJ2-1, is NAGVMQNPRHLVRRRGQEARLRCSPMKGHSHVYWYRQLPEEGLKFMVYLQKENIIDESGMPKERFSAEFPKEGPSILRIQQVVRGDSAAYFCASSPQRFSLSYNEQFFGPGTRLTVL.

The chain has TRBV6-2 or TRBV6-3 and TRBJ2-5; D is undetermined. Between the trimmed V and J ends, which lost 5 bases and 5 bases, there was a span of 18 bases. CDR3 length equals 15 residues. Per the germline V gene, CDR1 is MNHEY and CDR2 is SVGEGT. The CDR3 sequence: CASSAPQLAWETQYF. In DNA, the CDR3 is TGTGCCAGCAGTGCTCCCCAATTGGCCTGGGAGACCCAGTACTTC.

A single count supports this clone. CDR3 loop: CASSETQGYEKLFF. The CDR3 DNA follows: TGCGCCAGCAGCGAAACACAGGGGTATGAAAAACTGTTTTTT. The rearrangement uses TRBV5-1 and TRBJ1-4; 7 nucleotides agree with TRBD1. J was trimmed by 6 bases and V by 4 bases; bases with no gene match: 6. The CDR3 loop spans 14 amino acids. Germline V lookup: CDR1 SGHRS, CDR2 YFSETQ.

This chain uses TRBV5-5 with TRBJ1-4; no definite D call. This CDR3 region has 15 residues. Germline CDR1 reads SGHKS; CDR2 reads YYEKEE (reference sequence). Trimming stripped 4 bases from V and 5 bases from J, with 15 bases between. The CDR3, as DNA: TGTGCCAGCAGCCGCGTTGGGGAGTCGAATGAAAAACTGTTTTTT. Protein sequence: CASSRVGESNEKLFF.

This clone is a singleton in its sample. The sample contains more than one DNA sequence encoding this CDR3. The DNA for the CDR3 is TGTGCCAGCAGTTCTTCCTATGGCTACACCTTC. It is translated as CASSSSYGYTF. The gene calls are TRBV12-3 or TRBV12-4 and TRBJ1-2; D is undetermined. The CDR3 runs 11 residues. V lost 4 bases, J lost 4 bases, and 4 bases lay in between.

V gene TRBV2 combines with J gene TRBJ2-3; the D gene is possibly TRBD1 (6 bases). CDR3 length: 14 residues. Trimming left V 7 bases short and J 2 bases short, with 13 bases between. Germline V CDR1 and CDR2: SNHLY, FYNNEI. For the CDR3, the DNA is TGTGCCAGCATCGAACAGGGCCCCACAGATACGCAGTATTTT. This sequence encodes CASIEQGPTDTQYF.

J is TRBJ2-7 and V is TRBV2; D might be TRBD2 (5 bases). The CDR3 sequence is 14 residues long. CDR1 and CDR2 from the germline V gene are SNHLY and FYNNEI. Trimming removed 5 bases from V and 11 bases from J, with 22 bases in between. CDR3 sequence (DNA): TGTGCCAGCAGTCACAACCCGGGGTCTGAGGCCGAGTACTTC. Translated, it gives CASSHNPGSEAEYF.

This clone has more than one count but fewer than ten. V and J are TRBV19 and TRBJ1-5; D ambiguous. Trimming pared 4 bases from V and 4 bases from J, leaving 11 bases between. The germline V gene has CDR1 LNHDA and CDR2 SQIVND (reference sequence). The CDR3 extends over 14 amino acids. This CDR3 is CASSRRGGNQPQHF. CDR3 bases: TGTGCCAGTAGTAGGAGAGGTGGAAATCAGCCCCAGCATTTT.

V gene TRBV5-1 combines with J gene TRBJ1-5; maybe TRBD1 (6 bases). The CDR3 length is 16 residues. CDR1 SGHRS and CDR2 YFSETQ come from the germline V gene. V was shortened by 0 bases and J by 4 bases, with 14 bases between the two germline ends. CDR3 bases: TGCGCCAGCAGCTTGGGAGTGGGGGGGCCAAATCAGCCCCAGCATTTT. Translated, it gives CASSLGVGGPNQPQHF.

The chain is built from TRBV5-1 and TRBJ1-5; D possibly corresponds to TRBD1 (6 bases). The CDR3 length is 15 residues. V was clipped by 1 base and J by 3 bases, with 11 bases between them. Germline values: CDR1 SGHRS, CDR2 YFSETQ. As DNA, the CDR3 is TGCGCCAGCAGCTTGTCAGGGGACCCCAATCAGCCCCAGCATTTT. The encoded protein is CASSLSGDPNQPQHF.

This clone was counted a single time. The chain employs TRBV5-1 and TRBJ2-7, with 10 bases identical to TRBD2. The CDR3 consists of 15 residues. Germline V gives CDR1 SGHRS, CDR2 YFSETQ. The V segment lost 3 bases and the J segment 4 bases; nucleotides outside the gene matches: 7. CDR3 loop: CASSWGLAGDYEQYF. DNA for the CDR3: TGCGCCAGCAGCTGGGGCCTAGCGGGAGATTACGAGCAGTACTTC.

CDR3 coding DNA: TGTGCCAGCAGTGACAGGGGGCCAGAGACCCAGTACTTC. This encodes CASSDRGPETQYF. The chain is built from TRBV6-6 and TRBJ2-5, with 10 bases lining up with TRBD1. Unmatched junction bases numbered 1, after V lost 5 bases and J lost 4 bases. There are 13 residues in the CDR3. CDR1 and CDR2 (germline): MNHNY, SVGAGI (reference sequence).

The V gene is TRBV4-3, the J gene TRBJ1-4; D uncertain. Trimming removed 1 base from V and 4 bases from J, with 16 bases in between. The CDR3 spans 17 residues. Germline V lookup: CDR1 LGHNA, CDR2 YSLEER. As DNA, the CDR3 is TGCGCCAGCAGCCAAGTTGGGTCGGGATGGATTAATGAAAAACTGTTTTTT. Its protein product is CASSQVGSGWINEKLFF.

This clone was seen just once. The chain couples TRBV11-2 to TRBJ1-6; D gene unclear. The CDR3 extends over 14 amino acids. Germline CDR1 is SGHAT and CDR2 is FQNNGV. V lost 0 bases, J lost 14 bases, and 14 bases lay in between. The CDR3 here is CASSLDGAGESLHF. CDR3 coding DNA: TGTGCCAGCAGCTTAGATGGCGCCGGGGAATCCCTCCACTTT. The full variable domain, its missing parts supplied by reference TRBV11-2 and TRBJ1-6, is EAGVAQSPRYKIIEKRQSVAFWCNPISGHATLYWYQQILGQGPKLLIQFQNNGVVDDSQLPKDRFSAERLKGVDSTLKIQPAKLEDSAVYLCASSLDGAGESLHFGNGTRLTVT.

The chain combines TRBV5-1 with TRBJ1-2; no definite D call. CDR3 length equals 13 residues. Germline CDR1 SGHRS, CDR2 YFSETQ. The V end lost 8 bases, the J end lost 7 bases, and 18 bases lay between the germline ends. The CDR3 protein is CASKEPGEVGYTF. CDR3 in DNA: TGCGCCAGTAAGGAGCCGGGAGAAGTTGGCTACACCTTC.

The rearrangement joins TRBV3-1 (or the pseudogene TRBV3-2) to TRBJ2-7; possible D gene TRBD1, 5 bases. Trimming pared 1 base from V and 9 bases from J, leaving 13 bases between. This CDR3 contains 13 residues. Germline lookup yields CDR1 LGHDT and CDR2 YNNKEL (reference sequence). CDR3 in DNA: TGTGCCAGCAGCCAAGGGACAAGGTCCGGGCAGTACTTC. Its translation is CASSQGTRSGQYF.

The chain links TRBV11-3 to TRBJ2-7; tentatively, D is TRBD1 (6 bases). CDR1 and CDR2 from the germline V gene are SGHNT and YENEEA. The CDR3 is 15 residues long. Trimming cost V 4 bases and J 4 bases, with 17 bases left between them. CDR3 in amino acids: CASSSRGLGQYEQYF. As DNA, the CDR3 is TGTGCCAGCAGCTCCAGGGGCCTTGGACAGTACGAGCAGTACTTC.

The rearrangement links TRBV27 to TRBJ2-5; D uncertain. Germline CDR1 is MNHEY and CDR2 is SMNVEV (reference sequence). Trimming pared 5 bases from V and 2 bases from J, leaving 12 bases between. The CDR3 consists of 14 residues. CDR3 sequence: CASSRWQSQETQYF. The CDR3, as DNA: TGTGCCAGCAGTAGATGGCAGTCGCAAGAGACCCAGTACTTC.